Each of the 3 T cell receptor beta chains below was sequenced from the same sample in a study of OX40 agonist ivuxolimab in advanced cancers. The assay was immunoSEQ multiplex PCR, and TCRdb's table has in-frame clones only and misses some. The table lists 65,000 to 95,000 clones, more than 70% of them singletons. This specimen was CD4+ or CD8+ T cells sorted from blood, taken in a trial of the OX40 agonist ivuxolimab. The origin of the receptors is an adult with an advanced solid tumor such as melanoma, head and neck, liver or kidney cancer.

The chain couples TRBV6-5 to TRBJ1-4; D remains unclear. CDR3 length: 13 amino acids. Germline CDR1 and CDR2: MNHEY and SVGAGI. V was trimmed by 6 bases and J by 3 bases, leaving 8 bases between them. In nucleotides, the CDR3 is TGTGCCAGCAGCTCTTTCCCTAATGAAAAACTGTTTTTT. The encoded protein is CASSSFPNEKLFF.

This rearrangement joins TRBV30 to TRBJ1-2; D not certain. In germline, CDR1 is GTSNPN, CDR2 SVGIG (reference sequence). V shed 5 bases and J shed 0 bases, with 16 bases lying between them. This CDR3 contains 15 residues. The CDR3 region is CAWDGTGFANYGYTF. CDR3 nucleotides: TGTGCCTGGGATGGTACGGGTTTCGCTAACTATGGCTACACCTTC.

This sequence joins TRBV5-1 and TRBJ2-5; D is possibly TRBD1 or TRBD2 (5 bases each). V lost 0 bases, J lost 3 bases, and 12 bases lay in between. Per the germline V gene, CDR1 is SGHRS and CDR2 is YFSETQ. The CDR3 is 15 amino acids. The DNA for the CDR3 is TGCGCCAGCAGCTTGGAGGGACGGGTGGAAGAGACCCAGTACTTC. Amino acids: CASSLEGRVEETQYF.